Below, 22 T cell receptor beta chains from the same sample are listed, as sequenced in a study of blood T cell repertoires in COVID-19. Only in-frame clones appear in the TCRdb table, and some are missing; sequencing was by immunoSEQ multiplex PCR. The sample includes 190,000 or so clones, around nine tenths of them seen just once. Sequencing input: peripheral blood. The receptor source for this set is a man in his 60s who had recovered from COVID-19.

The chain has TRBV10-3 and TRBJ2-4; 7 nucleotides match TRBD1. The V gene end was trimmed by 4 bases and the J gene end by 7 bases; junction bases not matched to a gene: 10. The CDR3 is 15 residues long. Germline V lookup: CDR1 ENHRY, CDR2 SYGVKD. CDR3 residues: CAISAGRQGMNIQYF. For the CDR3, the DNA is TGTGCCATCAGTGCAGGAAGACAGGGCATGAACATTCAGTACTTC.

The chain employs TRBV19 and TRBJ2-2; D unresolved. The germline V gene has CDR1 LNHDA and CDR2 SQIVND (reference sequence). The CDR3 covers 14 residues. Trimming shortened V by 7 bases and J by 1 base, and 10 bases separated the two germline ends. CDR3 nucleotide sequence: TGTGCCAGTATGAATCAGGTGAACACCGGGGAGCTGTTTTTT. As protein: CASMNQVNTGELFF.

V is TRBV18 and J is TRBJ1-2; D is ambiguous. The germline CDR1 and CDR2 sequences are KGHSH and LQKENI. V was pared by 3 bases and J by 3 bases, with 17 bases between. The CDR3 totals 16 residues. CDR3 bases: TGTGCCAGCTCACCCTCCCAGCACGGCCTAGACTATGGCTACACCTTC. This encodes CASSPSQHGLDYGYTF. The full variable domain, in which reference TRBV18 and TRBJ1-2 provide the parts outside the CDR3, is NAGVMQNPRHLVRRRGQEARLRCSPMKGHSHVYWYRQLPEEGLKFMVYLQKENIIDESGMPKERFSAEFPKEGPSILRIQQVVRGDSAAYFCASSPSQHGLDYGYTFGSGTRLTVV.

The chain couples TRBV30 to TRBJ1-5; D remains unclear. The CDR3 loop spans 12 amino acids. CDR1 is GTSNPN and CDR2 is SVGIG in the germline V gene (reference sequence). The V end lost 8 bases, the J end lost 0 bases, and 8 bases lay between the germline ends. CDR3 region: CAVRDSNQPQHF. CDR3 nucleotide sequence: TGTGCCGTAAGAGATAGCAATCAGCCCCAGCATTTT.

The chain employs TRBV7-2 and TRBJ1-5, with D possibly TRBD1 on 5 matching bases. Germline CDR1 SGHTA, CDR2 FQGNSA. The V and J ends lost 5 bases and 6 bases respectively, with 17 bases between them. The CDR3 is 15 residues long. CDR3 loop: CASSRISGRAQPQHF. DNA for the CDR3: TGTGCCAGCAGCCGCATAAGTGGCAGGGCTCAGCCCCAGCATTTT.

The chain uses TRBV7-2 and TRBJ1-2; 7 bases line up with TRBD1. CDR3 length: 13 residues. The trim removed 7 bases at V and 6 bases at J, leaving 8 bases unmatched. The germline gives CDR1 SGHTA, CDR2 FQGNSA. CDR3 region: CASNGGGPDGYTF. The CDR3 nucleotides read TGTGCCAGCAACGGAGGGGGCCCAGATGGCTACACCTTC.

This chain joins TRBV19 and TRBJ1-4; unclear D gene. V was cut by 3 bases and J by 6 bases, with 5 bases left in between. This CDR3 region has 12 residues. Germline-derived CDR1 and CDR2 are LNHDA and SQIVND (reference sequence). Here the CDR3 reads CASSIADEKLFF. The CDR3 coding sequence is TGTGCCAGTAGTATCGCGGATGAAAAACTGTTTTTT.

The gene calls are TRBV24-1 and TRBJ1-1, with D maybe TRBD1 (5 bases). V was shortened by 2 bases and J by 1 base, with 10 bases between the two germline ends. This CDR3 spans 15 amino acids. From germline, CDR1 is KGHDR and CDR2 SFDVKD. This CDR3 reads CATSDSGGKNTEAFF. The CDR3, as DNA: TGTGCCACCAGTGATTCCGGGGGGAAGAACACTGAAGCTTTCTTT.

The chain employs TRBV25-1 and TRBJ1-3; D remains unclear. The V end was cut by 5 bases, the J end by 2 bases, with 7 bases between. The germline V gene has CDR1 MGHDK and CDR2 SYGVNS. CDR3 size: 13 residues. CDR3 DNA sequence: TGTGCCAGCAGTATAGCGGCTGGAAACACCATATATTTT. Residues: CASSIAAGNTIYF. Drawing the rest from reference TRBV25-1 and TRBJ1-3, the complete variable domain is EADIYQTPRYLVIGTGKKITLECSQTMGHDKMYWYQQDPGMELHLIHYSYGVNSTEKGDLSSESTVSRIRTEHFPLTLESARPSHTSQYLCASSIAAGNTIYFGEGSWLTVV.

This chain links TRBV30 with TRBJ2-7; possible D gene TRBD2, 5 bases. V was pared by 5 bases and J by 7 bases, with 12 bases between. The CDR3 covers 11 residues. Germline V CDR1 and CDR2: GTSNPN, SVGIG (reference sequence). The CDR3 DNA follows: TGTGCCTGGTCTAGCTCTAAGGAGCAGTACTTC. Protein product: CAWSSSKEQYF. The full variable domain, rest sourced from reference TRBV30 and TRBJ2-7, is SQTIHQWPATLVQPVGSPLSLECTVEGTSNPNLYWYRQAAGRGLQLLFYSVGIGQISSEVPQNLSASRPQDRQFILSSKKLLLSDSGFYLCAWSSSKEQYFGPGTRLTVT.

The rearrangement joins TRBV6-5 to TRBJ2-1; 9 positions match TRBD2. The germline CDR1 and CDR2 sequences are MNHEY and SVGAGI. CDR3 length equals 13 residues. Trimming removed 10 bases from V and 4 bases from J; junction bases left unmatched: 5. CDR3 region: CATRLAEYNEQFF. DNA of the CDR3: TGTGCCACCAGACTAGCGGAATACAATGAGCAGTTCTTC.

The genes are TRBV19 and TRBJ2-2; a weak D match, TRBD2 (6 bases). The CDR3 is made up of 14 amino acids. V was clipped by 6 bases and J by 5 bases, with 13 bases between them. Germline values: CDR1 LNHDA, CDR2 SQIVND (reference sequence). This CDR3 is CASSRRAGTGELFF. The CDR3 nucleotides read TGTGCCAGTAGCCGGCGCGCGGGGACCGGGGAGCTGTTTTTT.

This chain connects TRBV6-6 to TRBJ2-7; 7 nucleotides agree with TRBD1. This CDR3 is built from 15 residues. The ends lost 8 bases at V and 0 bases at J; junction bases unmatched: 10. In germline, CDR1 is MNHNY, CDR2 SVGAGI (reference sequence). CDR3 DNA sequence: TGTGCCAGCGTCTCACCAGGGGGTAGCTCCTACGAGCAGTACTTC. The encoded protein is CASVSPGGSSYEQYF.

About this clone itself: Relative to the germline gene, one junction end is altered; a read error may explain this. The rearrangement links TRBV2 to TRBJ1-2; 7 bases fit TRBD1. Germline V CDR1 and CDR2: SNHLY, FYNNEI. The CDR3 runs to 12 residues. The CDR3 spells CASSESLDRRPF. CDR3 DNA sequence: TGTGCCAGCAGTGAATCCCTGGACAGGCGGCCCTTC.

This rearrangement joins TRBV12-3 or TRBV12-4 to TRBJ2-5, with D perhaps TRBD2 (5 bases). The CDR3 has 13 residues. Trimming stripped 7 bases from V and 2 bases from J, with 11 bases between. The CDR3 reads CASTELVQETQYF. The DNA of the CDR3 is TGTGCCAGCACCGAACTAGTTCAAGAGACCCAGTACTTC.

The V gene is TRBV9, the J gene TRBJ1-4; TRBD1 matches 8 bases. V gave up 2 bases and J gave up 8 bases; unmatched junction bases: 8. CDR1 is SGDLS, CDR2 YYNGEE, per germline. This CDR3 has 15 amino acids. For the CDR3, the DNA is TGTGCCAGCAGCGTTAGCCAGGGGGCGGGGGAAAAACTGTTTTTT. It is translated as CASSVSQGAGEKLFF.

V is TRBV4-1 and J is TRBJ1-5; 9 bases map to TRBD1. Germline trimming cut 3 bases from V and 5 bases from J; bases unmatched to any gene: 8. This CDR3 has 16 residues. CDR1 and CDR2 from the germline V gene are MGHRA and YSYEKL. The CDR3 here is CASSQNPGQGYQPQHF. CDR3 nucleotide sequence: TGCGCCAGCAGCCAGAACCCGGGACAGGGTTATCAGCCCCAGCATTTT.

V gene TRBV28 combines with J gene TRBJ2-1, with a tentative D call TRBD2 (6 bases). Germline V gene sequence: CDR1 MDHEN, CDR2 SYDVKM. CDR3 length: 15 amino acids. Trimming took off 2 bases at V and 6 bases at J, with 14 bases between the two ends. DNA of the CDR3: TGTGCCAGCAGTTTACCGGGAGCCGGGATCAATGAGCAGTTCTTC. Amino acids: CASSLPGAGINEQFF.

The CDR3 bases are TGTGCCAGCAGCGTAGTTAGCTCTGGAAACACCATATATTTT. It is translated as CASSVVSSGNTIYF. J is TRBJ1-3 and V is TRBV9; D remains unclear. V was clipped by 0 bases and J by 0 bases, with 4 bases between them. CDR1 SGDLS and CDR2 YYNGEE come from the germline V gene. The CDR3 loop spans 14 amino acids.

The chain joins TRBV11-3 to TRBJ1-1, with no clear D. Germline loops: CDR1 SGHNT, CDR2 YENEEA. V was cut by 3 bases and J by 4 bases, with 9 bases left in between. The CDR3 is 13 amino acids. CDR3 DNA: TGTGCCAGCAGCTTTACTAAGAGCACTGAAGCTTTCTTT. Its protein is CASSFTKSTEAFF.

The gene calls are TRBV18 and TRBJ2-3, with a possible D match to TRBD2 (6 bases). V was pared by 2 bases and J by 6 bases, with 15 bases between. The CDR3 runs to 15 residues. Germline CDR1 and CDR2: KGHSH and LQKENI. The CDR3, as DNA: TGTGCCAGCTCACCAAACTTCGGGGCGGGGGATACGCAGTATTTT. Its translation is CASSPNFGAGDTQYF. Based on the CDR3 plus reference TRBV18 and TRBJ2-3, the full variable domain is NAGVMQNPRHLVRRRGQEARLRCSPMKGHSHVYWYRQLPEEGLKFMVYLQKENIIDESGMPKERFSAEFPKEGPSILRIQQVVRGDSAAYFCASSPNFGAGDTQYFGPGTRLTVL.

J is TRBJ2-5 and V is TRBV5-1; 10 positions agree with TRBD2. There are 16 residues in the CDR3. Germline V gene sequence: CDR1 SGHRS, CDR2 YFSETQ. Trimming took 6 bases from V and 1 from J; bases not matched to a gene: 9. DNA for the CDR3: TGCGCCAGCACCCCGGGGATAGCGGGGGGCCAAGAGACCCAGTACTTC. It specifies CASTPGIAGGQETQYF.